The rows below give T cell receptor beta chains drawn from one sample of a study of regulatory T cells in long-lasting Graves disease. Each CDR3 protein gets one entry after TCRdb re-called the multiplex PCR reads with MiXCR. The sample has about 440,000 distinct CDR3 sequences, 15% seen once. The same specimen was also included in a second study, on T cells in Graves' hyperthyroidism and ophthalmopathy.

The input for sequencing was peripheral blood mononuclear cells (PBMCs), taken at new diagnosis, from a patient treated with antithyroid drugs. The receptor set was obtained from a woman aged 30 to 39 with Graves disease. Each CDR3 is given with its conserved first and last residue. A D gene is named only where the DNA matches it firmly. Expanded clones are given a class, and other clones once, few, many or no size at all.

D,size,J,V,CDR3,DNA
-,-,TRBJ1-4,TRBV27,CASSSYRPSRATNEKLFF,TGTGCCAGCAGTTCGTACAGGCCTTCCCGCGCAACTAATGAAAAACTGTTTTTT
TRBD1,many,TRBJ1-2,TRBV6-1,CASSPAGTVTNYGYTF,TGTGCCAGCAGTCCTGCCGGGACAGTGACTAACTATGGCTACACCTTC
TRBD1,-,TRBJ2-1,TRBV20-1,CSASQGESSYNEQFF,TGCAGTGCTAGCCAGGGGGAATCGTCCTACAATGAGCAGTTCTTC
TRBD2,few,TRBJ2-2,TRBV28,CASSLLVGREDTGELFF,TGTGCCAGCAGTTTATTGGTTGGGCGGGAGGACACCGGGGAGCTGTTTTTT
-,-,TRBJ2-5,TRBV5-1,CASSLDTFQETQYF,TGCGCCAGCAGCTTAGACACTTTCCAAGAGACCCAGTACTTC
-,many,TRBJ1-1,TRBV27,CASSWGVGATEAFF,TGTGCCAGCAGTTGGGGTGTCGGCGCGACTGAAGCTTTCTTT
TRBD1,many,TRBJ1-1,TRBV11-2,CASSPIPGQGYMDTEAFF,TGTGCCAGCAGCCCTATACCAGGACAGGGGTACATGGACACTGAAGCTTTCTTT
-,few,TRBJ2-5,TRBV2,CATTSRDTQETQYF,TGTGCCACAACAAGCCGGGACACCCAAGAGACCCAGTACTTC
-,few,TRBJ2-1,TRBV4-1,CASSQSRGQAIHEQFF,TGCGCCAGCAGCCAGAGCCGGGGCCAGGCAATCCATGAGCAGTTCTTC
TRBD1,few,TRBJ2-7,TRBV9,CASSFSGGTGGEQYF,TGTGCCAGCAGCTTCTCGGGGGGGACAGGGGGCGAGCAGTACTTC
-,few,TRBJ1-3,TRBV30,CAWSAAGNTIYF,TGTGCCTGGAGCGCCGCAGGAAACACCATATATTTT
TRBD1,few,TRBJ2-7,TRBV5-1,CASSLTGEPYEQYF,TGTGCCAGCAGCCTTACAGGGGAACCCTACGAGCAGTACTTC
-,few,TRBJ2-3,TRBV24-1,CATSDLAGQYF,TGTGCCACCAGTGATCTGGCGGGGCAGTATTTT
-,many,TRBJ1-6,TRBV3-1,CASSQDQGQLGPLHF,TGTGCCAGCAGCCAAGATCAGGGGCAGTTAGGGCCCCTCCACTTT
-,-,TRBJ2-7,TRBV5-1,CASSLAGGQPYEQHF,TGCGCCAGCAGCTTGGCCGGAGGGCAGCCCTACGAGCAGCACTTC
-,many,TRBJ2-7,TRBV11-2,CASSLAPADSYEQYF,TGTGCCAGCAGCTTAGCCCCAGCAGACAGCTACGAGCAGTACTTC
-,many,TRBJ2-2,TRBV24-1,CATSDRDTNTGELFF,TGTGCCACCAGTGATCGGGACACCAACACCGGGGAGCTGTTTTTT
-,-,TRBJ1-1,TRBV20-1,CSAREGVQGRTEAFF,TGCAGTGCTAGAGAGGGGGTTCAGGGCCGGACTGAAGCTTTCTTT
-,-,TRBJ1-6,TRBV20-1,CSAREGSSPLHF,TGCAGTGCTAGGGAGGGAAGTTCACCCCTCCACTTT
-,-,TRBJ2-5,TRBV10-2,CASRSRSQGQETQYF,TGCGCCAGCAGATCCCGGAGCCAGGGCCAAGAGACCCAGTACTTC
-,many,TRBJ2-4,TRBV3-1,CASSQDVGSKNIQYF,TGTGCCAGCAGCCAAGACGTTGGGTCCAAAAACATTCAGTACTTC
-,many,TRBJ2-2,TRBV19,CASRSLGRANTGELFF,TGTGCCAGTAGATCTCTAGGGCGGGCGAACACCGGGGAGCTGTTTTTT
TRBD2,many,TRBJ2-1,TRBV28,CASSYREGQFF,TGTGCCAGCAGCTACCGGGAGGGCCAGTTCTTC
-,few,TRBJ2-2,TRBV5-1,CASSLEQTNTGELFF,TGCGCCAGCAGCTTGGAGCAGACGAACACCGGGGAGCTGTTTTTT
-,many,TRBJ1-2,TRBV5-1,CASSASEAQGNYGYTF,TGCGCCAGCAGCGCCTCCGAAGCACAGGGAAACTATGGCTACACCTTC
-,-,TRBJ1-1,TRBV19,CASNSRGNTEAFF,TGTGCCAGTAACTCCAGGGGGAACACTGAAGCTTTCTTT
TRBD1,-,TRBJ1-2,TRBV18,CASSPLDRGAGYTF,TGTGCCAGCTCACCCCTGGACAGGGGAGCTGGCTACACCTTC
-,few,TRBJ2-7,TRBV6-1,CASSALWGARDEQYF,TGTGCCAGCAGTGCTTTGTGGGGGGCGCGGGACGAGCAGTACTTC
-,many,TRBJ1-1,TRBV12-3/TRBV12-4,CASSRSGRGTEAFF,TGTGCCAGCTCGAGATCAGGGAGGGGCACTGAAGCTTTCTTT